Presented here are 9 T cell receptor beta chains from one specimen sequenced in a study of T cell responses to AZD1222 COVID-19 vaccine (dated by TCRdb to the early 2020s). Receptor amplification or capture employed the immunoSEQ multiplex PCR assay. The table was pulled from immuneACCESS by TCRdb, which kept in-frame rearrangements only. Such tables lose some clones; where checked, under half of the loss comes from unresolved V genes, and the rest has no known cause. The sample table contains fewer than 150,000 clones; only one count was recorded for around 92% of them. More than 6% of the sample is held by the ten biggest clonotypes. The time point label, as the study defines it: about 28 days (+/-7) after the second vaccine dose. Material: peripheral blood, obtained 28 days after the second AZD1222 dose. The source of these receptors is an adult who received the AZD1222 COVID-19 vaccine.

V usage is TRBV6-7 and J usage is TRBJ2-1; possibly TRBD2 for D (5 bases). TRBV6-7 is given ORF status, its function remaining uncertain. The CDR3 length is 15 residues. V was clipped by 2 bases and J by 13 bases, with 21 bases between them. The CDR3 here is CASSYDLLGLGGQFF. The CDR3, as DNA: TGTGCCAGCAGTTACGACCTCCTGGGCCTCGGAGGCCAGTTCTTC.

The chain joins TRBV29-1 to TRBJ2-1; perhaps TRBD2 as D (5 bases). The CDR3 extends over 13 amino acids. With 6 bases removed from V and 3 bases from J, the gap between germline ends came to 12 bases. CDR1 and CDR2 from the germline V gene are SQVTM and ANQGSEA. CDR3 bases: TGCAGCGTGGACTCCCCAGACTACAATGAGCAGTTCTTC. Translated, it gives CSVDSPDYNEQFF.

This clone was recorded only once. The chain combines TRBV28 with TRBJ2-3; D is undetermined. Trimming stripped 3 bases from V and 2 bases from J, with 6 bases between. CDR1 is MDHEN and CDR2 is SYDVKM in the germline V gene. The CDR3 runs 13 residues. CDR3 region: CASSFTFTDTQYF. CDR3 coding DNA: TGTGCCAGCAGTTTTACTTTCACAGATACGCAGTATTTT.

The rearrangement links TRBV4-2 to TRBJ2-5, with D perhaps TRBD2 (5 bases). Germline V gene lookup returns CDR1 LGHNA and CDR2 YNFKEQ. V dropped 4 bases and J dropped 4 bases, with 19 bases sitting between them. The CDR3 is 16 residues long. The CDR3 reads CASSPLGAAGPETQYF. The CDR3 nucleotides read TGTGCCAGCAGCCCCCTTGGAGCGGCGGGTCCAGAGACCCAGTACTTC.

This rearrangement joins TRBV24-1 to TRBJ1-4, with TRBD1 matching 9 bases. The CDR3 has 15 amino acids. The V and J ends lost 4 bases and 6 bases, in that order; junction bases with no gene match: 5. CDR1 KGHDR and CDR2 SFDVKD come from the germline V gene. CDR3 region: CATSDATGGDEKLFF. For the CDR3, the DNA is TGTGCCACCAGTGACGCGACAGGGGGAGATGAAAAACTGTTTTTT.

This clone showed up just a few times. At the DNA level, this CDR3 is encoded by other sequences in the same sample as well. V and J are TRBV3-1 (or the pseudogene TRBV3-2) and TRBJ2-7; no reliable D call. The CDR3 consists of 11 residues. The V gene's germline CDR1 is LGHDT and CDR2 YNNKEL (reference sequence). The germline V and J ends were trimmed by 1 base and 4 bases, with 2 bases remaining between them. The CDR3 loop reads CASSQGYEQYF. CDR3 nucleotides: TGTGCCAGCAGCCAAGGTTACGAGCAGTACTTC.

The chain couples TRBV9 to TRBJ1-2; 10 nucleotides align to TRBD1. Germline V gives CDR1 SGDLS, CDR2 YYNGEE. The CDR3 sequence is 14 residues long. V lost 2 bases and J lost 2; bases outside the gene matches: 0. The CDR3, as DNA: TGTGCCAGCAGCGTGGGACAGGGGAACTATGGCTACACCTTC. This encodes CASSVGQGNYGYTF.

J is TRBJ2-7 and V is TRBV4-2, with 7 bases identical to TRBD2. This CDR3 has 15 amino acids. Unmatched junction bases numbered 7, after V lost 2 bases and J lost 3 bases. Germline V gene sequence: CDR1 LGHNA, CDR2 YNFKEQ. CDR3 sequence: CASSQTFGGSYEQYF. The DNA of the CDR3 is TGTGCCAGCAGCCAAACATTCGGCGGGAGCTACGAGCAGTACTTC.

The V call is TRBV5-1, the J call TRBJ2-3; TRBD1 might be the D (6 bases). The CDR3 is made up of 15 amino acids. The ends were cut back, 4 bases at V and 2 bases at J, with 14 bases in the middle. Germline CDR1 reads SGHRS; CDR2 reads YFSETQ. In DNA, the CDR3 is TGCGCCAGCAGCGATCAGGGGAAGATCACAGATACGCAGTATTTT. Its protein is CASSDQGKITDTQYF.